One and the same sample provided the 3 T cell receptor beta chains below, sequenced in a study of beta chain features in type 1 diabetes (dated by TCRdb to the late 2010s). Results the study describes overall, beyond this receptor: Type 1 diabetes patients showed a moderate but significant shortening of TCRB CDR3 length in all four CD4+ subsets.

No antigen is known for these receptors. The library was obtained by the immunoSEQ multiplex PCR assay. The High Capacity cDNA Reverse Transcription Kit was used to reverse transcribe all of the isolated RNA, meaning that expressed TCRB transcripts were what got sequenced. The table comes from immuneACCESS by way of TCRdb, which keeps in-frame sequences with V and J called. Part of the clones is missing from these tables; in studies checked, under half for an unresolved V gene and the rest for unknown reasons. Within this sample are a few hundred thousand clones, with about 10% of them counted one time only. The biggest ten clones account for about 0.6% of the sample. The sample was central memory CD4+ T cells from blood. These receptors were obtained from a young man with type 1 diabetes.

This chain links TRBV27 with TRBJ1-4; D perhaps matches TRBD1 (5 bases). The germline V and J ends were trimmed by 9 bases and 2 bases, with 25 bases remaining between them. Germline CDR1 and CDR2: MNHEY and SMNVEV (reference sequence). The CDR3 has 18 amino acids. CDR3 nucleotide sequence: TGTGCCAGTTCTCTGGGCTCGGGGCTTGGGGGGACTAATGAAAAACTGTTTTTT. It codes for CASSLGSGLGGTNEKLFF.

This clone occurred a few times. The chain uses TRBV7-2 and TRBJ2-7, with 9 nucleotides matching TRBD2. The germline V gene has CDR1 SGHTA and CDR2 FQGNSA. V shed 1 base and J 7 bases; nucleotides not matched to a gene: 8. CDR3 length: 15 amino acids. As DNA, the CDR3 is TGTGCCAGCAGCTTAGAGGTAGCGGGAGAGGGGGAGCAGTACTTC. It codes for CASSLEVAGEGEQYF. The whole variable domain, remainder taken from reference TRBV7-2 and TRBJ2-7, is GAGVSQSPSNKVTEKGKDVELRCDPISGHTALYWYRQSLGQGLEFLIYFQGNSAPDKSGLPSDRFSAERTGGSVSTLTIQRTQQEDSAVYLCASSLEVAGEGEQYFGPGTRLTVT.

The chain uses TRBV2 and TRBJ2-5; maybe TRBD2 (6 bases). V was shortened by 7 bases and J by 5 bases, with 17 bases between the two germline ends. Germline values: CDR1 SNHLY, CDR2 FYNNEI. The CDR3 contains 14 residues. The CDR3 DNA reads TGTGCCAGCACCGGGACTGAGAGGTGGGAGACCCAGTACTTC. Translated, it gives CASTGTERWETQYF. Filled out from reference TRBV2 and TRBJ2-5, the complete variable domain reads EPEVTQTPSHQVTQMGQEVILRCVPISNHLYFYWYRQILGQKVEFLVSFYNNEISEKSEIFDDQFSVERPDGSNFTLKIRSTKLEDSAMYFCASTGTERWETQYFGPGTRLLVL.